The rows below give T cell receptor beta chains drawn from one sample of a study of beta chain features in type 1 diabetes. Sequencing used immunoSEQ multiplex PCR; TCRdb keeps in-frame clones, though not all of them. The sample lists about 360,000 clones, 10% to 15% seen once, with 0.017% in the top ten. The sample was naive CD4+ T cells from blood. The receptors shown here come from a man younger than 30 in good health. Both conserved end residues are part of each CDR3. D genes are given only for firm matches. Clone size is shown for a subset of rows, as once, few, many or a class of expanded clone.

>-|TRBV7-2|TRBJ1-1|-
TGTGCCAGCAGCCTCGACAGGCCAGCTAGAAACACTGAAGCTTTCTTT
CASSLDRPARNTEAFF
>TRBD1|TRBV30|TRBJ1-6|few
TGTGCCTGGACCGGGACAGGGGGGGCACCCCTCCACTTT
CAWTGTGGAPLHF
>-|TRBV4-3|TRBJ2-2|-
TGCGCCAGCAGCCAAGGTCTTTCCTACAGGGCGAACACCGGGGAGCTGTTTTTT
CASSQGLSYRANTGELFF
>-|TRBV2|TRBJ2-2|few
TGTGCCAGCGGCACAGGGAACACCGGGGAGCTGTTTTTT
CASGTGNTGELFF
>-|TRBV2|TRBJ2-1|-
TGTGCCAGCGACGGGTCAACCTACAATGAGCAGTTCTTC
CASDGSTYNEQFF
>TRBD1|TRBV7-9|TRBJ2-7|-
TGTGCCAGCAGCTTGCTGGACAGGATCTACGAGCAGTACTTC
CASSLLDRIYEQYF
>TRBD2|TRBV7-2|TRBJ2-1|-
TGTGCCAGCAGCCCTCGGTGGGGGGGAATGAGTGAGCAGTTCTTC
CASSPRWGGMSEQFF
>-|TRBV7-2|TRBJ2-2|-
TGTGCCAGCAGCTTTGTGGCAGGGGTGGACACCGGGGAGCTGTTTTTT
CASSFVAGVDTGELFF
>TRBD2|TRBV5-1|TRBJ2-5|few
TGCGCCAGCAGCTTGGTGGGACTAGCTCAAGAGACCCAGTACTTC
CASSLVGLAQETQYF
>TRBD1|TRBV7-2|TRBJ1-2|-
TGTGCCAGCAGCTTCGCGGGCACAGGGGGCGGCTACACCTTC
CASSFAGTGGGYTF
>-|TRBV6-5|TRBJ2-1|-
TGTGCCAGCAGTACATCGGGACAAGAGCAGTTCTTC
CASSTSGQEQFF
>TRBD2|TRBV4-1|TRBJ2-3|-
TGCGCCAGCAGCCAAGATCGACTAGCGGGGGGGCCAGATACGCAGTATTTT
CASSQDRLAGGPDTQYF
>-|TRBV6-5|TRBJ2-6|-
TGTGCCAGCAGCCTCGACAGTCATGGGGCCAACGTCCTGACTTTC
CASSLDSHGANVLTF
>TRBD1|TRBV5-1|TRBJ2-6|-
TGCGCCAGCAGCCCCGGACAGGGGCGCTTGTACGTCCTGACTTTC
CASSPGQGRLYVLTF
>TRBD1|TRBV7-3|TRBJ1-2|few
TGTGCCAGCAGCTTAACCGGCGAGACAGGGGGCTTCGGTGGCTACACCTTC
CASSLTGETGGFGGYTF
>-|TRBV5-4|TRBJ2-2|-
TGTGCCAGCTCGAGAACAGGGCACACCGGGGAGCTGTTTTTT
CASSRTGHTGELFF
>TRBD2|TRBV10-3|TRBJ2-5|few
TGTGCCATCAGTGAGCCAGGACTAGCGGGACCAAAAGAGACCCAGTACTTC
CAISEPGLAGPKETQYF
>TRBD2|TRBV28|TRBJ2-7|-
TGTGCCAGCAGTTCTTGGACTAGCGGAAAGTACGAGCAGTACTTC
CASSSWTSGKYEQYF
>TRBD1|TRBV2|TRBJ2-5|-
TGTGCCAGCAGTCTCACGCCCCACAGGGGGCGCCCCTTACAAAAGACCCAGTACTTC
CASSLTPHRGRPLQKTQYF
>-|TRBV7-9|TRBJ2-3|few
TGTGCCAGCAGCTTACAGGGTCTCACAGATACGCAGTATTTT
CASSLQGLTDTQYF
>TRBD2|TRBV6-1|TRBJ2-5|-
TGTGCCAGCAGTGAATTGCTAGCGGGGGAAGAGACCCAGTACTTC
CASSELLAGEETQYF
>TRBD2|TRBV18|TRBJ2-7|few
TGTGCCAGCTCAGCCGGGACTAAATCCTACGAGCAGTACTTC
CASSAGTKSYEQYF
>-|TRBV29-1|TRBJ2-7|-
TGCAGCGTTGAAGACAGGGCGAACTCCTACGAGCAGTACTTC
CSVEDRANSYEQYF
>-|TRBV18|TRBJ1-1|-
TGTGCCAGCTCACCTCAGGTGAACACTGAAGCTTTCTTT
CASSPQVNTEAFF
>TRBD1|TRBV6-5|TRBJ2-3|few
TGTGCCAGCAGTGCCGACAGGGTGCAGGGTACGCAGTATTTT
CASSADRVQGTQYF
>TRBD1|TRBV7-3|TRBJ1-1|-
TGTGCCAGCAGAACAACAGGGGGGAGTACTGAAGCTTTCTTT
CASRTTGGSTEAFF
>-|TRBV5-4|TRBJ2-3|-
TGTGCCAGCACCCTCAACGCGGGCACAGATACGCAGTATTTT
CASTLNAGTDTQYF
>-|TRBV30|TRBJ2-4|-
TGTGCCTGGAGGGCCCCTGGTGGGGGCGTGCAGTACTTC
CAWRAPGGGVQYF
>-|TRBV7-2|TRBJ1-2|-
TGTGCCAGCAGCCCCCTGAAGCAAGACAGGATCTATGGCTACACCTTC
CASSPLKQDRIYGYTF
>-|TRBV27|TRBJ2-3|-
TGTGCCAGCAGTTTATTGACTGGAACAGATACGCAGTATTTT
CASSLLTGTDTQYF
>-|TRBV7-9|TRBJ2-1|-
TGTGCCAGCAGCTTTCCCACTCTAATCTACAATGAGCAGTTCTTC
CASSFPTLIYNEQFF
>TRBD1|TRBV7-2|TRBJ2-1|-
TGTGCCAGCAGCTTAGTGACCCATCCCAGGGGGCCAGGCAATGAGCAGTTCTTC
CASSLVTHPRGPGNEQFF
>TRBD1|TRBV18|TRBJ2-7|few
TGTGCCAGCTCACCACCTTCGGACAGGGGAGGCGAGCAGTACTTC
CASSPPSDRGGEQYF
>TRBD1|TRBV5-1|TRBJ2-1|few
TGCGCCAGCAGCTTCGGACAGGGTAGCTCCTACAATGAGCAGTTCTTC
CASSFGQGSSYNEQFF
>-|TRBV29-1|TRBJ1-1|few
TGCAGCGTTGAAGATCAGGGTAGGAACACTGAAGCTTTCTTT
CSVEDQGRNTEAFF
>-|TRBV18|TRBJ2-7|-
TGTGCCAGCTCACCCCCTAGCTCCTACGAGCAGTACTTC
CASSPPSSYEQYF
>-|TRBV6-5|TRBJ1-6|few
TGTGCCAGCAGTTACTCAACCTCAGCCAGGGGTTCACCCCTCCACTTT
CASSYSTSARGSPLHF
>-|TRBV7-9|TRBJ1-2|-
TGTGCCAGCAGCCCCGGCCAGGACTATGGCTACACCTTC
CASSPGQDYGYTF
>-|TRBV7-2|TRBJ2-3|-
TGTGCCAGCAGCGCGGTGGGGGGTGAGACAGATACGCAGTATTTT
CASSAVGGETDTQYF
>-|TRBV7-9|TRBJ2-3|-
TGTGCCAGCAGCCCACGTGGGTGGGCCGATACGCAGTATTTT
CASSPRGWADTQYF
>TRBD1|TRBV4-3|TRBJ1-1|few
TGCGCCAGCAGCCAAGATCGACAGGGGCATCTTGAAGCTTTCTTT
CASSQDRQGHLEAFF